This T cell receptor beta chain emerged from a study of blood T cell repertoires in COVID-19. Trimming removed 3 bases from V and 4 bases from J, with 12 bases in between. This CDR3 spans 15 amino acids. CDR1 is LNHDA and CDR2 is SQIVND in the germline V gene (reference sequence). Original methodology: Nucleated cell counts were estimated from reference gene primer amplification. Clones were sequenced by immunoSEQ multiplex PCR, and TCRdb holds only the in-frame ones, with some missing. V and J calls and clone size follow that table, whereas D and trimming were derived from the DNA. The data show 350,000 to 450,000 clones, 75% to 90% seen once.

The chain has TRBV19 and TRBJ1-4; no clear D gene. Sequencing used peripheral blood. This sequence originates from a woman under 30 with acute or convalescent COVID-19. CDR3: CASSIRRGINEKLFF. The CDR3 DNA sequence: TGTGCCAGTAGTATTCGCAGAGGGATTAATGAAAAACTGTTTTTT.